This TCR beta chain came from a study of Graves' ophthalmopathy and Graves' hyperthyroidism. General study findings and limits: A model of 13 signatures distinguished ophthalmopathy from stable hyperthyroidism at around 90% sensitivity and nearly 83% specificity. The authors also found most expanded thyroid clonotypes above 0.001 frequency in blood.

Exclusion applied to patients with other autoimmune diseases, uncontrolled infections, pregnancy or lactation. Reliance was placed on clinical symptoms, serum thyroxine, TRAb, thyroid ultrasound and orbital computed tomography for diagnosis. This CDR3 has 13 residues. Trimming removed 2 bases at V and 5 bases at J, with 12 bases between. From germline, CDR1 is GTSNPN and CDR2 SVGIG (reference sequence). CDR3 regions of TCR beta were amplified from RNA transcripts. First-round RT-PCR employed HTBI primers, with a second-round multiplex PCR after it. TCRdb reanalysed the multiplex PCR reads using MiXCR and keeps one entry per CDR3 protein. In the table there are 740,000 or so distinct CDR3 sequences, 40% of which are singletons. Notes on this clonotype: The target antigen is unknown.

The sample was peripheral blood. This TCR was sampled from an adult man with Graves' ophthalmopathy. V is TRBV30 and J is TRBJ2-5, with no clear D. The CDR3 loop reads CAWSFRAVETQYF. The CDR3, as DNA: TGTGCCTGGAGTTTTAGGGCGGTGGAGACCCAGTACTTC.